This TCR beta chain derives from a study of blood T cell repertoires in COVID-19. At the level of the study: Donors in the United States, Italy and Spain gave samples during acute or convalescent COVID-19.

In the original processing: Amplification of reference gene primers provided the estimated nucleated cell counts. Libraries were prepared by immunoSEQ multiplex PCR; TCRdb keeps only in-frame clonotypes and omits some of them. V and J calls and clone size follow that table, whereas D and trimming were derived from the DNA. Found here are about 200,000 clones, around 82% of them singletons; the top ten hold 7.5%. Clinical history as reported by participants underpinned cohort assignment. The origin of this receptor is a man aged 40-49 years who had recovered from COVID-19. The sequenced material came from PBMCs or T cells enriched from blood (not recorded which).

The CDR3 DNA reads TGTGCCAGCAGCTTTCTAAGGGACAGGGGGCCTGAAAAACTGTTTTTT. This codes for CASSFLRDRGPEKLFF. The chain uses TRBV11-2 and TRBJ1-4; 12 bases line up with TRBD1. The germline gives CDR1 SGHAT, CDR2 FQNNGV. J was trimmed by 7 bases and V by 3 bases; bases with no gene match: 6. The CDR3 runs 16 residues.